This T cell receptor beta chain was sequenced for a study of regulatory T cells in long-lasting Graves disease. Findings and limits, study-wide: Authors noted too few samples as a limitation.

As for time point: newly diagnosed GD, antithyroid drugs for less than 3 months. There was RNA extracted from PBMCs, and the TCR library was made from it. The authors diagnosed Graves' disease using American Thyroid Association guidelines. Construction of the TCR beta libraries employed iRepertoire HTBI primers in conjunction with Arm-PCR of CDR3 regions. Using its own MiXCR run on the multiplex PCR reads, TCRdb lists one record per CDR3 protein. Altogether a few hundred thousand distinct CDR3 sequences are present, over 9.5% being singletons, with the ten largest covering approximately 19%. This clonotype has ten or more counts. Its cognate antigen is unknown. These data also formed part of another study, on T cells in Graves' hyperthyroidism and ophthalmopathy.

The sample was peripheral blood mononuclear cells (PBMCs), taken at new diagnosis, from a patient treated with antithyroid drugs. The sequence came from a woman under 30 with Graves disease.

The CDR3 region has the DNA TGTGCCAGCAATAGGAGGGCGGAGACCCAGTACTTC. Its protein product is CASNRRAETQYF. The gene calls are TRBV2 and TRBJ2-5; possible D gene TRBD2, 6 bases. The V gene lost 7 bases and the J gene lost 5 bases, with 11 bases spanning the gap. CDR3 length: 12 amino acids. Germline V CDR1 and CDR2: SNHLY, FYNNEI.